These 30 T cell receptor beta chains originate from one sample sequenced in a study of blood T cell repertoires in COVID-19. Libraries were prepared by immunoSEQ multiplex PCR; TCRdb keeps only in-frame clonotypes and omits some of them. The sample includes around 26,000 clones, roughly 80% of them seen just once. The sample was peripheral blood. These receptors were collected from a woman of 80 years or more with acute or convalescent COVID-19.

The chain recombines TRBV28 with TRBJ1-2; D ambiguous. The germline CDR1 and CDR2 sequences are MDHEN and SYDVKM. This CDR3 comprises 12 residues. Trimming pared 5 bases from V and 5 bases from J, leaving 9 bases between. The DNA for the CDR3 is TGTGCCAGCAGTCCAAAAGCTTATGGCTACACCTTC. Amino acid sequence: CASSPKAYGYTF.

The CDR3 DNA sequence: TGTGCCTGGAGTCGACAGGGTGGCTATGGCTACACCTTC. It is translated as CAWSRQGGYGYTF. The chain recombines TRBV30 with TRBJ1-2, with 7 bases fitting TRBD1. The CDR3 is made up of 13 amino acids. Trimming at V came to 2 bases and at J to 4 bases, leaving 4 bases not matched to a gene. The germline V gene encodes CDR1 GTSNPN and CDR2 SVGIG (reference sequence).

The chain combines TRBV5-1 with TRBJ1-2, with 11 nucleotides matching TRBD1. Losses at the gene ends were 4 bases for V and 0 bases for J; bases not matched to a gene: 2. Germline V gene sequence: CDR1 SGHRS, CDR2 YFSETQ. The length of the CDR3 is 15 residues. DNA for the CDR3: TGCGCCAGCAGCCCGGGACAGGGGGCTAACTATGGCTACACCTTC. Its protein is CASSPGQGANYGYTF. The whole variable domain, remainder taken from reference TRBV5-1 and TRBJ1-2, is KAGVTQTPRYLIKTRGQQVTLSCSPISGHRSVSWYQQTPGQGLQFLFEYFSETQRNKGNFPGRFSGRQFSNSRSEMNVSTLELGDSALYLCASSPGQGANYGYTFGSGTRLTVV.

CDR3 in amino acids: CASSLGTRTENEQFF. As DNA, the CDR3 is TGTGCCAGCAGCTTAGGGACTAGGACCGAAAATGAGCAGTTCTTC. The genes are TRBV7-9 and TRBJ2-1, with 7 bases matching TRBD2. Trimming at V came to 1 base and at J to 7 bases, leaving 7 bases not matched to a gene. Looked up from germline, CDR1 is SEHNR and CDR2 is FQNEAQ (reference sequence). The CDR3 consists of 15 residues.

V usage is TRBV5-1 and J usage is TRBJ2-1; 7 bases map to TRBD2. The CDR3 loop spans 14 amino acids. The germline CDR1 and CDR2 sequences are SGHRS and YFSETQ. The V gene end was trimmed by 5 bases and the J gene end by 10 bases; junction bases not matched to a gene: 12. This chain's CDR3 is CASSLTSSAGEQFF. CDR3 DNA sequence: TGCGCCAGCAGTTTGACTAGCAGTGCTGGGGAGCAGTTCTTC.

The chain combines TRBV6-2 or TRBV6-3 with TRBJ1-2, with D unclear. Trimming cost V 1 base and J 4 bases, with 7 bases left between them. The CDR3 runs 13 residues. Germline assignment: CDR1 MNHEY and CDR2 SVGEGT. This CDR3 reads CASSYWAGYGYTF. In DNA form, the CDR3 reads TGTGCCAGCAGTTACTGGGCGGGCTATGGCTACACCTTC.

The chain employs TRBV6-1 and TRBJ2-2; 7 bases align to TRBD2. The CDR3 runs 16 residues. From germline, CDR1 is MNHNS and CDR2 SASEGT. Unmatched junction bases numbered 7, after V lost 0 bases and J lost 6 bases. CDR3 region: CASSEAAGRRAGELFF. CDR3 DNA sequence: TGTGCCAGCAGTGAAGCGGCCGGGAGGCGAGCCGGGGAGCTGTTTTTT.

The rearrangement joins TRBV6-4 to TRBJ1-3; perhaps TRBD1 as D (5 bases). CDR1 is MRHNA and CDR2 is SNTAGT in the germline V gene. Between the trimmed V and J ends, which lost 7 bases and 0 bases, there was a span of 16 bases. The length of the CDR3 is 16 residues. Here the CDR3 DNA reads TGTGCCAGCAAGACTCGGGACTGCAGCTCTGGAAACACCATATATTTT. Protein sequence: CASKTRDCSSGNTIYF.

The chain couples TRBV7-3 to TRBJ2-1, with 9 positions matching TRBD2. CDR3 length equals 15 residues. Germline values: CDR1 SGHTA, CDR2 FQGTGA. With 5 bases clipped from V and 6 bases from J, the junction kept 8 bases outside the gene matches. This CDR3 reads CASSLAGPLPNEQFF. Here the CDR3 DNA reads TGTGCCAGCAGCCTAGCGGGACCTTTACCCAATGAGCAGTTCTTC.

The chain's CDR3 is CASSLTSGRATNEQFF. CDR3 DNA: TGCGCCAGCAGCTTAACTAGCGGGAGGGCTACGAATGAGCAGTTCTTC. This rearrangement joins TRBV5-1 to TRBJ2-1; TRBD2 agrees at 13 bases. With V trimmed by 2 bases and J by 7 bases, 6 bases remained unmatched. Germline V gives CDR1 SGHRS, CDR2 YFSETQ. The CDR3 consists of 16 residues.

The chain joins TRBV14 to TRBJ2-1; D possibly corresponds to TRBD2 (6 bases). V lost 4 bases to trimming and J lost 3 bases, with 7 bases between them. Germline CDR1 reads SGHDN; CDR2 reads FVKESK. This CDR3 comprises 13 residues. The CDR3 protein is CASSLGLYNEQFF. The CDR3, as DNA: TGTGCCAGCAGCCTGGGACTCTACAATGAGCAGTTCTTC.

This chain uses TRBV5-1 with TRBJ2-3; TRBD1 matches at 8 bases. Trimming cost V 3 bases and J 1 base; bases outside gene matches: 7. The CDR3 has 16 residues. Germline CDR1 and CDR2: SGHRS and YFSETQ. The CDR3 nucleotides are TGCGCCAGCAGCTCCGGACAGGGCAGGGGCACAGATACGCAGTATTTT. Its translation is CASSSGQGRGTDTQYF.

This chain joins TRBV6-5 and TRBJ2-7; 8 nucleotides agree with TRBD1. The trim removed 7 bases at V and 2 bases at J, leaving 10 bases unmatched. The CDR3 length is 15 residues. Germline V CDR1 and CDR2: MNHEY, SVGAGI. The CDR3 DNA reads TGTGCCAGCACCTTACGCCCGGACAGGGCCTACGAGCAGTACTTC. It is translated as CASTLRPDRAYEQYF.

This clone was counted between two and nine times. The CDR3 loop is CSVGLPAYNEQFF. Written as DNA, the CDR3 is TGCAGCGTTGGACTCCCGGCCTACAATGAGCAGTTCTTC. The J gene is TRBJ2-1, the V gene TRBV29-1, with D unclear. V lost 4 bases and J 2 bases, leaving 9 bases between the germline ends. CDR3 length equals 13 residues. CDR1 SQVTM and CDR2 ANQGSEA come from the germline V gene.

This rearrangement joins TRBV5-6 to TRBJ1-5; D is ambiguous. V shed 3 bases and J shed 4 bases, with 5 bases lying between them. From germline, CDR1 is SGHDT and CDR2 YYEEEE. The CDR3 is made up of 12 amino acids. This chain's CDR3 is CASSSQNQPQHF. The CDR3 DNA sequence: TGTGCCAGCAGCTCCCAAAATCAGCCCCAGCATTTT.

The chain recombines TRBV3-1 (or the pseudogene TRBV3-2) with TRBJ1-1, with 10 bases identical to TRBD1. CDR1 and CDR2 from the germline V gene are LGHDT and YNNKEL (reference sequence). The CDR3 runs to 19 residues. V was clipped by 4 bases and J by 0 bases; unmatched bases: 14. CDR3 DNA: TGTGCCAGCAGCCCGGTGGGACAGGGGTCGCCCGGCGTGAACACTGAAGCTTTCTTT. Translated: CASSPVGQGSPGVNTEAFF.

The chain carries TRBV11-2 and TRBJ2-7, with a weak D call TRBD1 (6 bases). This CDR3 region has 15 residues. The V and J ends lost 2 bases and 2 bases respectively, with 13 bases between them. The V gene's germline CDR1 is SGHAT and CDR2 FQNNGV. The DNA for the CDR3 is TGTGCCAGCAGCTTAAACAGGGAAGATACCTACGAGCAGTACTTC. It yields the protein CASSLNREDTYEQYF.

This chain links TRBV30 with TRBJ2-1; 7 nucleotides match TRBD2. CDR1 and CDR2 from the germline V gene are GTSNPN and SVGIG (reference sequence). The CDR3 sequence is 13 residues long. Trimming removed 0 bases from V and 9 bases from J; junction bases left unmatched: 5. The CDR3 protein is CAWSVQPGGEQFF. CDR3 bases: TGTGCCTGGAGTGTACAGCCGGGGGGTGAGCAGTTCTTC.

The J gene is TRBJ1-4, the V gene TRBV2; 7 nucleotides line up with TRBD1. Germline V gene data show CDR1 as SNHLY and CDR2 as FYNNEI. V was pared by 6 bases and J by 10 bases, with 5 bases of the junction left unmatched. This CDR3 contains 12 residues. The CDR3 nucleotides read TGTGCCAGCAGACAGGGGATGGGAAAACTGTTTTTT. Residues: CASRQGMGKLFF.

V gene TRBV5-1 combines with J gene TRBJ1-4; no definite D call. This CDR3 spans 15 amino acids. CDR1 is SGHRS, CDR2 YFSETQ, per germline. V was cut by 1 base and J by 3 bases, with 10 bases left in between. The CDR3 region is CASSLSTVPNEKLFF. In nucleotides, the CDR3 is TGCGCCAGCAGCTTGTCTACAGTCCCTAATGAAAAACTGTTTTTT.

The CDR3, as DNA: TGTGCCAGCAGGGTGACGGACAGCATCTATAATTCACCCCTCCACTTT. Protein product: CASRVTDSIYNSPLHF. The chain links TRBV2 to TRBJ1-6, with TRBD1 as a possible D gene (6 bases). V was shortened by 6 bases and J by 3 bases, with 15 bases between the two germline ends. The CDR3 runs to 16 residues. The germline V gene encodes CDR1 SNHLY and CDR2 FYNNEI.

Notes on this clone: Other DNA sequences in the sample encode the same CDR3. The chain uses TRBV7-2 and TRBJ1-1, with D tentatively TRBD1 (5 bases). This CDR3 is 13 amino acids long. V was trimmed by 2 bases and J by 1 base, leaving 5 bases between them. Looked up from germline, CDR1 is SGHTA and CDR2 is FQGNSA. The CDR3, as DNA: TGTGCCAGCAGCTTAAGGGGGAACACTGAAGCTTTCTTT. As protein: CASSLRGNTEAFF.

The chain has TRBV18 and TRBJ1-5; 9 positions match TRBD1. The CDR3 length is 15 residues. V lost 4 bases to trimming and J lost 3 bases; unmatched junction nucleotides: 4. Germline values: CDR1 KGHSH, CDR2 LQKENI. For the CDR3, the DNA is TGTGCCAGCTCACTCGGGACAGGGAACAATCAGCCCCAGCATTTT. This codes for CASSLGTGNNQPQHF. The whole variable domain, filled in from reference TRBV18 and TRBJ1-5, reads NAGVMQNPRHLVRRRGQEARLRCSPMKGHSHVYWYRQLPEEGLKFMVYLQKENIIDESGMPKERFSAEFPKEGPSILRIQQVVRGDSAAYFCASSLGTGNNQPQHFGDGTRLSIL.

DNA of the CDR3: TGTGCCAGCTCCATAGACGGGGGTCCTTGGGAAAAACTGTTTTTT. This translates into CASSIDGGPWEKLFF. This chain links TRBV18 with TRBJ1-4, with D perhaps TRBD1 (5 bases). The CDR3 spans 15 residues. The germline V and J ends were trimmed by 6 bases and 8 bases, with 19 bases remaining between them. From germline, CDR1 is KGHSH and CDR2 LQKENI.

V usage is TRBV3-1 (or the pseudogene TRBV3-2) and J usage is TRBJ2-7; 8 positions agree with TRBD2. Germline CDR1 LGHDT, CDR2 YNNKEL (reference sequence). The junction had 6 bases not matched to a gene; V was cut back by 0 bases and J by 5 bases. The CDR3 totals 15 residues. CDR3 nucleotides: TGTGCCAGCAGCCAAGAACCGGGACTAGTCCACGAGCAGTACTTC. Protein product: CASSQEPGLVHEQYF.

The genes are TRBV20-1 and TRBJ2-1, with TRBD2 identical over 9 bases. The CDR3 runs 13 residues. Losses at the gene ends were 3 bases for V and 9 bases for J; bases not matched to a gene: 6. The V gene's germline CDR1 is DFQATT and CDR2 SNEGSKA (reference sequence). This CDR3 reads CSASTVREGEQFF. CDR3 nucleotide sequence: TGCAGTGCTAGTACAGTGCGGGAGGGTGAGCAGTTCTTC.

The chain links TRBV11-2 to TRBJ1-2, with D unclear. This CDR3 contains 13 residues. Germline V lookup: CDR1 SGHAT, CDR2 FQNNGV. The V gene lost 5 bases and the J gene lost 0 bases, with 7 bases spanning the gap. CDR3 nucleotide sequence: TGTGCCAGCAGCCCCGGTGCTAACTATGGCTACACCTTC. Translated: CASSPGANYGYTF.

This chain links TRBV4-2 with TRBJ1-4; D perhaps matches TRBD1 (6 bases). The V gene lost 0 bases and the J gene lost 0 bases, with 14 bases spanning the gap. Germline assignment: CDR1 LGHNA and CDR2 YNFKEQ. The CDR3 consists of 18 residues. The CDR3 bases are TGTGCCAGCAGCCAAGATGGTGGGGACACAACAACTAATGAAAAACTGTTTTTT. Translation gives CASSQDGGDTTTNEKLFF.

CDR3 DNA sequence: TGTGCCAGTAGACCGGGAGCCGGGACTAGCGGGGGGGCCGGCAATGAGCAGTTCTTC. It yields the protein CASRPGAGTSGGAGNEQFF. The chain is built from TRBV19 and TRBJ2-1; 16 nucleotides line up with TRBD2. Germline V lookup: CDR1 LNHDA, CDR2 SQIVND (reference sequence). V trimming: 6 bases; J trimming: 6 bases; junction bases outside the gene matches: 14. The CDR3 totals 19 residues.

The chain uses TRBV19 and TRBJ1-5; 10 bases are a match to TRBD1. This CDR3 comprises 17 residues. From germline, CDR1 is LNHDA and CDR2 SQIVND (reference sequence). V gave up 5 bases and J gave up 2 bases; unmatched junction bases: 9. The CDR3 spells CASSPGQGRLGNQPQHF. The CDR3 DNA reads TGTGCCAGTAGTCCGGGACAGGGGCGGTTGGGCAATCAGCCCCAGCATTTT.